A selection of T cell receptor beta chains follows, all from one sample in a study of T cell repertoires in cytomegalovirus infection. TCRdb fed the reads into MiXCR, producing one record per CDR3 protein. Of 300,000 to 400,000 distinct CDR3 sequences detected, around 18% appear once; the ten largest clones hold roughly 8.7%. What was sequenced was PBMCs. The source is a human donor in good health (CMV status not recorded). Some clones in this sample may be carry-over from other donors' samples. Each CDR3 is given with its conserved first and last residue. The order of the fields is V gene, J gene, clone size, D gene, CDR3 length, CDR3 DNA, CDR3 protein. D genes are given only for firm matches. Clone size, where shown, is once, few, many, or a class for clones that have expanded.

>TRBV2|TRBJ1-3|.|.|13
TGTGCCAGAGGGACCCAGGCGGGAAACACCATATATTTT
CARGTQAGNTIYF
>TRBV7-2|TRBJ2-6|few|.|15
TGTGCCAGCAGCCCTTATTCTTCTGGGGCCAACGTCCTGACTTTC
CASSPYSSGANVLTF
>TRBV5-6|TRBJ2-3|few|.|17
TGTGCCAGCAGCTTGGCCGAGGCTAGCGTTGACACAGATACGCAGTATTTT
CASSLAEASVDTDTQYF
>TRBV4-3|TRBJ2-7|.|TRBD2|16
TGCGCCAGCAGCCAAGAAAATTGGGGGGGTACCTACGAGCAGTACTTC
CASSQENWGGTYEQYF
>TRBV5-6|TRBJ2-1|few|.|14
TGTGCCAGCAAGGTTCAGGGCGTCGGTAATGAGCAGTTCTTC
CASKVQGVGNEQFF
>TRBV12-3/TRBV12-4|TRBJ2-1|.|.|12
TGTGCCAGCAGGCCTGACCTAGCGGAGCAGTTCTTC
CASRPDLAEQFF
>TRBV5-6|TRBJ2-6|few|.|15
TGTGCCAGCAGCTTCGGGGACTCTGGGGCCAACGTCCTGACTTTC
CASSFGDSGANVLTF
>TRBV7-8|TRBJ2-1|many|TRBD2|15
TGTGCCAGCTATAGGGTGGCTAGCGGGTCCAATGAGCAGTTCTTC
CASYRVASGSNEQFF
>TRBV20-1|TRBJ1-1|few|.|13
TGCAGCTGCGTCGGGACGGTCGGGACTGAAGCTTTCTTT
CSCVGTVGTEAFF
>TRBV10-3|TRBJ1-1|.|.|14
TGTGCCATCAGTGAGGCCCCCCCGGGGACTGAAGCTTTCTTT
CAISEAPPGTEAFF
>TRBV6-1|TRBJ1-5|many|.|14
TGTGCCAGCAGTGAAGCGTTCCCTCATCAGCCCCAGCATTTT
CASSEAFPHQPQHF
>TRBV20-1|TRBJ1-1|.|.|11
TGCGGCCAAGCAGGGGAAACTGAAGCTTTCTTT
CGQAGETEAFF
>TRBV7-9|TRBJ2-5|.|TRBD2|16
TGTGCCAGCAGCTTAGTAGGCGGGAGCCCCGCCGAGACCCAGTACTTC
CASSLVGGSPAETQYF
>TRBV20-1|TRBJ2-5|few|.|13
TGCAGTGCTATATTGGACAGTAAAGAGACCCAGTACTTC
CSAILDSKETQYF